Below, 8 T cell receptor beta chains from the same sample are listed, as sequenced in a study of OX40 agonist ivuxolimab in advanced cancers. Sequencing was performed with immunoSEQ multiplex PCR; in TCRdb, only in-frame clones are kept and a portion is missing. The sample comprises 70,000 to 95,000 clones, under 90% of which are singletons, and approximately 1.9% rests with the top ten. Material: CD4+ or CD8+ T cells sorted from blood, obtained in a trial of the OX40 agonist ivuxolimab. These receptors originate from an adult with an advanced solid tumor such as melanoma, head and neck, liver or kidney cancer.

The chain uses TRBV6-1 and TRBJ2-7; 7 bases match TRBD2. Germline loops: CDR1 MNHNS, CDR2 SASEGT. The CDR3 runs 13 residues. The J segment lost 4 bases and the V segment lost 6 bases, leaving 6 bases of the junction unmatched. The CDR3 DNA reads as TGTGCCAGCAGCCGGGACTATTGGTACGAGCAGTACTTC. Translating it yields CASSRDYWYEQYF.

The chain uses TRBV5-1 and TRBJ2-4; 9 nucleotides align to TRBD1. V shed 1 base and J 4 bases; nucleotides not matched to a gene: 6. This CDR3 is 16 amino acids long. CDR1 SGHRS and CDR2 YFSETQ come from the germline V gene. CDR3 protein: CASSLNPTGGKNIQYF. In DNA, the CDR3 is TGCGCCAGCAGCTTGAATCCGACAGGGGGGAAAAACATTCAGTACTTC. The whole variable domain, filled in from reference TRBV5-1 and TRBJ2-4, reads KAGVTQTPRYLIKTRGQQVTLSCSPISGHRSVSWYQQTPGQGLQFLFEYFSETQRNKGNFPGRFSGRQFSNSRSEMNVSTLELGDSALYLCASSLNPTGGKNIQYFGAGTRLSVL.

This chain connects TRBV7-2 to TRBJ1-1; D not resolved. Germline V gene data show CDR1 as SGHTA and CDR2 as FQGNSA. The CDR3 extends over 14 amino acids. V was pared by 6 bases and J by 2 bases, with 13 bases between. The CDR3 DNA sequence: TGTGCCAGCAGTTTCCCCCCCATAAACACTGAAGCTTTCTTT. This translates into CASSFPPINTEAFF.

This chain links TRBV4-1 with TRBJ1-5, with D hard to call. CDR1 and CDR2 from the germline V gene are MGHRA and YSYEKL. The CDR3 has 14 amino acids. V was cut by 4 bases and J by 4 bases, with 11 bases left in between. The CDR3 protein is CASSPGGKNQPQHF. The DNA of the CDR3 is TGCGCCAGCAGCCCGGGAGGAAAGAATCAGCCCCAGCATTTT.

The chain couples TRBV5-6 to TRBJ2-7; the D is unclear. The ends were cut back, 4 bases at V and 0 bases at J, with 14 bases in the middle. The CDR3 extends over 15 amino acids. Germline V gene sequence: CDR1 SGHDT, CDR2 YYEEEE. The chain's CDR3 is CASSPKGRSSYEQYF. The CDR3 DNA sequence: TGTGCCAGCAGCCCTAAAGGCCGGAGCTCCTACGAGCAGTACTTC.

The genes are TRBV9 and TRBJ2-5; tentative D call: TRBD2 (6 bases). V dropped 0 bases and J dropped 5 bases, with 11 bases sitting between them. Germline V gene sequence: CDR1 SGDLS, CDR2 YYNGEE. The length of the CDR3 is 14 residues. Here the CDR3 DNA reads TGTGCCAGCAGCGTAGTGCCCGGAGGGGAGACCCAGTACTTC. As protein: CASSVVPGGETQYF.

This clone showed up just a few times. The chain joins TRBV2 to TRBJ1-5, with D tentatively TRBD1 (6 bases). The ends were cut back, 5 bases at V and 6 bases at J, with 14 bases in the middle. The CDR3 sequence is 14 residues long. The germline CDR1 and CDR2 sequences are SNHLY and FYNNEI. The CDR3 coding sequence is TGTGCCAGCAGTTCCGACGGCAGGGGTCAGCCCCAGCATTTT. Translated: CASSSDGRGQPQHF. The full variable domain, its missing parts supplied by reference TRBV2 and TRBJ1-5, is EPEVTQTPSHQVTQMGQEVILRCVPISNHLYFYWYRQILGQKVEFLVSFYNNEISEKSEIFDDQFSVERPDGSNFTLKIRSTKLEDSAMYFCASSSDGRGQPQHFGDGTRLSIL.

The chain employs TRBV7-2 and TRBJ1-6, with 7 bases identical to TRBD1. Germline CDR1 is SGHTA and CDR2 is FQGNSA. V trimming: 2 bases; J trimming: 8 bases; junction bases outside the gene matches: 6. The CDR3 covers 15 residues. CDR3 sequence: CASSLSGGDDSPLHF. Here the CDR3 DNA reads TGTGCCAGCAGCTTATCAGGGGGGGATGATTCACCCCTCCACTTT.